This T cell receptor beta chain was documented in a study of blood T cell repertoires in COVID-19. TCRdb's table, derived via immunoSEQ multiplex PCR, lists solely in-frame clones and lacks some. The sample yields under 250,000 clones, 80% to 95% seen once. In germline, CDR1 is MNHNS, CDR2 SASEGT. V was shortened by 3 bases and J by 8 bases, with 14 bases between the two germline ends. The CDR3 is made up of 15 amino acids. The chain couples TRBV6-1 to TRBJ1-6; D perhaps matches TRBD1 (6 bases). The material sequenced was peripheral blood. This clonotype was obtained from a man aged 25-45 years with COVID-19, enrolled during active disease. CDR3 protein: CASSEGQGSYSPLHF. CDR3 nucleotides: TGTGCCAGCAGTGAGGGGCAGGGGTCGTATTCACCCCTCCACTTT.